Presented here are 10 T cell receptor beta chains from one specimen sequenced in a study of shared clonotypes between healthy human individuals. The table came from immunoSEQ multiplex PCR; TCRdb's copy has only in-frame clones and leaves some out. The profile covers roughly 1.4 million clones, with approximately 98.5% appearing a single time and about 0.34% taken by the ten largest. The sample comprised naive CD4+ T cells sorted from blood. Specified subset: CD45RA+ positively selected. The source of these receptors is a man in his thirties or forties in good health.

CDR3 in DNA: TGTGCCAGCAGCCCCTTTGATCAGCCCCAGCATTTT. Translation gives CASSPFDQPQHF. The chain couples TRBV7-2 to TRBJ1-5; no firm D call. The CDR3 is 12 residues long. V was cut by 5 bases and J by 5 bases, with 7 bases left in between. Looked up from germline, CDR1 is SGHTA and CDR2 is FQGNSA.

The V gene is TRBV5-1, the J gene TRBJ1-5; a weak D match, TRBD1 (5 bases). The CDR3 consists of 13 residues. Between the trimmed V and J ends, which lost 5 bases and 3 bases, there was a span of 9 bases. Germline V gene data show CDR1 as SGHRS and CDR2 as YFSETQ. In DNA form, the CDR3 reads TGCGCCAGCAGACAGGAACCCAATCAGCCCCAGCATTTT. This encodes CASRQEPNQPQHF.

Notes on this clone: This sample includes further DNA sequences coding for the same CDR3. The CDR3 DNA reads as TGCAGCGTAGGGGACAGGGGAGAGACCCAGTACTTC. It yields the protein CSVGDRGETQYF. The chain links TRBV29-1 to TRBJ2-5; TRBD1 matches 10 bases. V shed 6 bases and J 4 bases; nucleotides not matched to a gene: 2. Germline CDR1 is SQVTM and CDR2 is ANQGSEA. This CDR3 spans 12 amino acids.

The chain uses TRBV10-3 and TRBJ1-1; a possible D gene is TRBD1 (5 bases). V lost 2 bases and J lost 6, with 13 bases in between. The germline CDR1 and CDR2 sequences are ENHRY and SYGVKD. CDR3 length equals 14 residues. DNA of the CDR3: TGTGCCATCAGTGAGAGGGGTGAGTCCGCTGAAGCTTTCTTT. Translation: CAISERGESAEAFF.

J is TRBJ2-3 and V is TRBV5-5; D might be TRBD2 (5 bases). The germline gives CDR1 SGHKS, CDR2 YYEKEE (reference sequence). The length of the CDR3 is 15 residues. V lost 4 bases and J lost 2, with 14 bases in between. The DNA of the CDR3 is TGTGCCAGCAGCACACGTGTGGACTCCACAGATACGCAGTATTTT. Translating gives CASSTRVDSTDTQYF.

The chain uses TRBV4-3 and TRBJ2-7, with D hard to call. This CDR3 contains 21 residues. CDR1 LGHNA and CDR2 YSLEER come from the germline V gene. V lost 0 bases, J lost 3 bases, and 30 bases lay in between. CDR3 protein: CASSQEIGSASGPVLYYEQYF. The CDR3 region has the DNA TGCGCCAGCAGCCAAGAGATAGGGTCCGCCTCTGGTCCTGTTCTCTACTACGAGCAGTACTTC.

The gene calls are TRBV5-1 and TRBJ2-2; D gene uncertain. The CDR3 consists of 15 residues. The germline V gene encodes CDR1 SGHRS and CDR2 YFSETQ. The ends were cut back, 0 bases at V and 4 bases at J, with 10 bases in the middle. In DNA form, the CDR3 reads TGCGCCAGCAGCTTGGCCACCACGGGCACCGGGGAGCTGTTTTTT. This codes for CASSLATTGTGELFF. Full variable domain (rest looked up from reference TRBV5-1 and TRBJ2-2): KAGVTQTPRYLIKTRGQQVTLSCSPISGHRSVSWYQQTPGQGLQFLFEYFSETQRNKGNFPGRFSGRQFSNSRSEMNVSTLELGDSALYLCASSLATTGTGELFFGEGSRLTVL.

This clone came up once. Distinct nucleotide sequences in the sample also encode this CDR3. The chain joins TRBV18 to TRBJ2-2; 14 bases match TRBD2. With 3 bases clipped from V and 4 bases from J, the junction kept 4 bases outside the gene matches. The length of the CDR3 is 17 residues. Germline assignment: CDR1 KGHSH and CDR2 LQKENI. Written as DNA, the CDR3 is TGTGCCAGCTCACCGGGACTAGCGGGAGCCGGCACCGGGGAGCTGTTTTTT. Translating gives CASSPGLAGAGTGELFF.

This chain connects TRBV7-3 to TRBJ2-2; 7 bases match TRBD1. CDR1 is SGHTA and CDR2 is FQGTGA in the germline V gene. This CDR3 contains 15 residues. The V segment lost 8 bases and the J segment 4 bases; nucleotides outside the gene matches: 10. CDR3 sequence: CASSPTQGFTGELFF. CDR3 sequence (DNA): TGTGCCAGCTCACCCACACAGGGGTTCACCGGGGAGCTGTTTTTT.

The chain is built from TRBV5-1 and TRBJ2-7, with TRBD2 matching 9 bases. Germline lookup yields CDR1 SGHRS and CDR2 YFSETQ. The CDR3 is 16 amino acids. J was trimmed by 0 bases and V by 0 bases; bases with no gene match: 4. CDR3 amino acids: CASSLAPSGVSYEQYF. The CDR3 DNA follows: TGCGCCAGCAGCTTGGCCCCTAGCGGGGTCTCCTACGAGCAGTACTTC.